This paragraph reports one TCR beta chain. The trim removed 7 bases at V and 8 bases at J, leaving 8 bases unmatched. The CDR3 loop spans 13 amino acids. This record belongs to a study of blood T cell repertoires in COVID-19. Study background: There were acute and convalescent COVID-19 samples, and they came from the United States, Italy and Spain. In each case, the material was cDNA or gDNA derived from T cells, B-cell-depleted T cells, or PBMCs.

Per the original methods: Scientists estimated how many nucleated cells there were by amplifying reference gene primers. Clones were sequenced by immunoSEQ multiplex PCR, and TCRdb holds only the in-frame ones, with some missing. V, J and clone size are those of that table, while D and trimming were read from the DNA. The profile shows just under 45,000 clones, about 87% of them singletons. The chain uses TRBV23-1 and TRBJ2-1; TRBD1 matches at 7 bases. TRBV23-1 carries the ORF label, with uncertain function. What was sequenced was peripheral blood. This TCR came from a woman between 35 and 50 years old with acute or convalescent COVID-19. The CDR3 bases are TGCGCCAGCATATCCCACAGGGGCTATGAGCAGTTCTTC. Translated, it gives CASISHRGYEQFF.